The 20 T cell receptor beta chains below were found in one sample sequenced in a study of T cell responses to AZD1222 COVID-19 vaccine. Some clones are missing from TCRdb's copy, which holds only in-frame ones; the method was immunoSEQ multiplex PCR. The table lists approximately 110,000 clones, approximately 92% of them singletons. The material sequenced was peripheral blood, taken on day 0 of AZD1222 vaccination. The source of these receptors is an adult in good health.

The rearrangement links TRBV7-8 to TRBJ1-1; tentatively, D is TRBD1 (6 bases). The CDR3 has 16 amino acids. Germline CDR1 is SGHVS and CDR2 is FQNEAQ. V shed 9 bases and J shed 1 base, with 21 bases lying between them. CDR3 sequence (DNA): TGTGCCAGTCATATGGTTCGGACAGTCAAGAACACTGAAGCTTTCTTT. Translating it yields CASHMVRTVKNTEAFF.

The rearrangement joins TRBV7-8 to TRBJ2-1; 7 bases match TRBD1. The CDR3 covers 14 residues. J gave up 13 bases and V 5 bases, and 14 bases lay outside the gene matches. Per germline, CDR1 SGHVS and CDR2 FQNEAQ. The CDR3 DNA reads as TGTGCCAGCAGCCTCCCCCTAGAAGGGGGCGGACAGTTCTTC. As protein: CASSLPLEGGGQFF.

This sequence joins TRBV6-5 and TRBJ1-1; TRBD1 aligns across 9 bases. The germline gives CDR1 MNHEY, CDR2 SVGAGI. Losses at the gene ends were 6 bases for V and 1 base for J; bases not matched to a gene: 0. The CDR3 is 13 amino acids. CDR3 region: CASRDRGNTEAFF. The DNA of the CDR3 is TGTGCCAGCAGGGACAGGGGGAACACTGAAGCTTTCTTT.

In this sample, this clone turned up once. This chain connects TRBV6-6 to TRBJ1-1; D is uncertain. With 2 bases removed from V and 2 bases from J, the gap between germline ends came to 6 bases. This CDR3 is built from 13 residues. Per germline, CDR1 MNHNY and CDR2 SVGAGI (reference sequence). CDR3 bases: TGTGCCAGCAGTTACCGGGGTAACACTGAAGCTTTCTTT. It is translated as CASSYRGNTEAFF.

The chain joins TRBV29-1 to TRBJ2-3; 11 nucleotides line up with TRBD2. CDR3 size: 14 residues. In germline, CDR1 is SQVTM, CDR2 ANQGSEA. V shed 6 bases and J 2 bases; nucleotides not matched to a gene: 4. The CDR3, as DNA: TGCAGCGTAGCGACTAGCGGGAACACAGATACGCAGTATTTT. It is translated as CSVATSGNTDTQYF.

This sequence joins TRBV7-9 and TRBJ2-1, with D maybe TRBD1 (6 bases). Germline values: CDR1 SEHNR, CDR2 FQNEAQ (reference sequence). V was shortened by 5 bases and J by 10 bases, with 12 bases between the two germline ends. The CDR3 runs 12 residues. The CDR3 protein is CASSLTGQEQFF. The CDR3 DNA is TGTGCCAGCAGCCTAACAGGGCAGGAGCAGTTCTTC. Full variable domain (missing parts from reference TRBV7-9 and TRBJ2-1): DTGVSQNPRHKITKRGQNVTFRCDPISEHNRLYWYRQTLGQGPEFLTYFQNEAQLEKSRLLSDRFSAERPKGSFSTLEIQRTEQGDSAMYLCASSLTGQEQFFGPGTRLTVL.

The chain links TRBV29-1 to TRBJ1-1; D is uncertain. V was pared by 7 bases and J by 0 bases, with 18 bases between. From germline, CDR1 is SQVTM and CDR2 ANQGSEA. The length of the CDR3 is 15 residues. The CDR3 loop reads CSARLWTGMNTEAFF. The CDR3 DNA follows: TGCAGCGCCCGGCTATGGACGGGGATGAACACTGAAGCTTTCTTT.

This clone showed up just once. V is TRBV7-7 and J is TRBJ1-1; 7 bases agree with TRBD1. Germline V gene lookup returns CDR1 SSHAT and CDR2 FNYEAQ (reference sequence). The ends lost 2 bases at V and 0 bases at J; junction bases unmatched: 6. The CDR3 runs 16 residues. This chain's CDR3 is CASSLWSTGMNTEAFF. CDR3 sequence (DNA): TGTGCCAGCAGCTTATGGTCGACAGGGATGAACACTGAAGCTTTCTTT.

The V call is TRBV18, the J call TRBJ1-2, with D hard to call. This CDR3 has 14 amino acids. CDR1 is KGHSH and CDR2 is LQKENI in the germline V gene. The V and J ends lost 6 bases and 6 bases respectively, with 17 bases between them. The CDR3 nucleotides are TGTGCCAGCTCCCGTACCGGCAGGTACGATGGCTACACCTTC. Translating gives CASSRTGRYDGYTF.

The V gene is TRBV10-1, the J gene TRBJ1-6; the D gene is possibly TRBD1 (5 bases). The CDR3 covers 17 residues. Between the trimmed V and J ends, which lost 0 bases and 7 bases, there was a span of 16 bases. Germline V gene lookup returns CDR1 WNHNN and CDR2 SYGVQD (reference sequence). In DNA form, the CDR3 reads TGCGCCAGCAGTGAGTCCATCGGACATGCGGGGAATTCACCCCTCCACTTT. Translated, it gives CASSESIGHAGNSPLHF.

The chain joins TRBV19 to TRBJ2-7, with D perhaps TRBD1 (6 bases). V was pared by 8 bases and J by 0 bases, with 11 bases between. The CDR3 totals 13 residues. From germline, CDR1 is LNHDA and CDR2 SQIVND (reference sequence). The CDR3 sequence: CASAPTGSYEQYF. The CDR3 coding sequence is TGTGCCAGTGCACCGACAGGCTCCTACGAGCAGTACTTC.

The rearrangement uses TRBV7-8 and TRBJ2-7; no definite D call. The V and J ends lost 7 bases and 4 bases respectively, with 14 bases between them. CDR3 size: 13 residues. Looked up from germline, CDR1 is SGHVS and CDR2 is FQNEAQ. The CDR3 coding sequence is TGTGCCAGCACCCCTCAACCCCAGTACGAGCAGTACTTC. Translation: CASTPQPQYEQYF.

The chain uses TRBV6-5 and TRBJ2-1; TRBD1 is a possible D gene (6 bases). CDR1 and CDR2 from the germline V gene are MNHEY and SVGAGI. V lost 6 bases, J lost 6 bases, and 15 bases lay in between. The CDR3 consists of 14 residues. CDR3 sequence reads: CASRDRLSPNEQFF. The DNA for the CDR3 is TGTGCCAGCAGGGACAGACTCTCCCCCAATGAGCAGTTCTTC.

The gene calls are TRBV4-2 and TRBJ1-1; 8 nucleotides agree with TRBD1. Germline loops: CDR1 LGHNA, CDR2 YNFKEQ. Germline trimming cut 0 bases from V and 4 bases from J; bases unmatched to any gene: 1. The CDR3 is 14 amino acids. The CDR3 loop is CASSQDTGGTEAFF. CDR3 DNA sequence: TGTGCCAGCAGCCAAGATACAGGGGGCACTGAAGCTTTCTTT.

The chain recombines TRBV12-5 with TRBJ1-1; D possibly corresponds to TRBD1 (5 bases). Germline values: CDR1 LGHNT, CDR2 FRNRAP. The V and J ends lost 6 bases and 1 base respectively, with 12 bases between them. This CDR3 spans 14 amino acids. CDR3 bases: TGTGCTAGTGGGGCAGGGTTCCAGAACACTGAAGCTTTCTTT. Its translation is CASGAGFQNTEAFF.

This clone was detected only a few times. The gene calls are TRBV4-1 and TRBJ2-7; TRBD1 aligns across 7 bases. V shed 1 base and J 4 bases; nucleotides not matched to a gene: 10. Germline assignment: CDR1 MGHRA and CDR2 YSYEKL. CDR3 length equals 16 residues. CDR3 in DNA: TGCGCCAGCAGCCAAGCCCAAGGGGGCAGGGAATACGAGCAGTACTTC. This gives the protein CASSQAQGGREYEQYF.

The chain couples TRBV4-2 to TRBJ1-4, with 8 bases fitting TRBD1. Germline-derived CDR1 and CDR2 are LGHNA and YNFKEQ. The V gene end was trimmed by 3 bases and the J gene end by 8 bases; junction bases not matched to a gene: 11. The CDR3 runs 16 residues. CDR3 nucleotide sequence: TGTGCCAGCAGCCAGGGGCCGGACAGGGACGGAGAAAAACTGTTTTTT. Amino acids: CASSQGPDRDGEKLFF.

The chain employs TRBV19 and TRBJ1-1; 10 nucleotides align to TRBD1. V lost 5 bases, J lost 0 bases, and 6 bases stayed unmatched. CDR1 is LNHDA and CDR2 is SQIVND in the germline V gene (reference sequence). This CDR3 is 16 amino acids long. CDR3: CASSFRDRGMNTEAFF. DNA of the CDR3: TGTGCCAGTAGTTTCCGGGACAGGGGAATGAACACTGAAGCTTTCTTT.

This sequence joins TRBV19 and TRBJ1-3; D remains unclear. Germline assignment: CDR1 LNHDA and CDR2 SQIVND (reference sequence). V was cut by 6 bases and J by 4 bases, with 7 bases left in between. The length of the CDR3 is 12 residues. The CDR3, as DNA: TGTGCCAGTAGCCGGGTCGGAAACACCATATATTTT. Its protein is CASSRVGNTIYF.

The V call is TRBV5-1, the J call TRBJ2-2; D is perhaps TRBD2 (6 bases). V was shortened by 4 bases and J by 6 bases, with 16 bases between the two germline ends. There are 15 residues in the CDR3. Germline lookup yields CDR1 SGHRS and CDR2 YFSETQ. The CDR3: CASSLRGMRAGELFF. The CDR3 region has the DNA TGCGCCAGCAGCCTCCGGGGGATGAGGGCCGGGGAGCTGTTTTTT.